The 27 T cell receptor beta chains below come from one sample, sequenced in a study of blood T cell repertoires in COVID-19. Sequencing was performed with immunoSEQ multiplex PCR; in TCRdb, only in-frame clones are kept and a portion is missing. The sample yields 200,000 to 250,000 clones, 89% seen once. The sequencing input was peripheral blood. The origin of the receptors is a woman aged 40 to 55 with acute or convalescent COVID-19.

The gene calls are TRBV4-1 and TRBJ1-3; D call uncertain. Germline values: CDR1 MGHRA, CDR2 YSYEKL. V was cut by 0 bases and J by 0 bases, with 12 bases left in between. The CDR3 is 17 amino acids. Here the CDR3 reads CASSQDGRLISGNTIYF. As DNA, the CDR3 is TGCGCCAGCAGCCAAGACGGGAGACTCATCTCTGGAAACACCATATATTTT.

The rearrangement links TRBV18 to TRBJ2-1; D possibly corresponds to TRBD2 (5 bases). V was shortened by 2 bases and J by 3 bases, with 8 bases between the two germline ends. Germline values: CDR1 KGHSH, CDR2 LQKENI. This CDR3 has 14 residues. The CDR3 DNA follows: TGTGCCAGCTCACCAGGGAGAGACTACAATGAGCAGTTCTTC. Translation gives CASSPGRDYNEQFF.

The chain is built from TRBV21-1 and TRBJ2-5; whether TRBD2, the table's D call, matches the DNA was not checked. TRBV21-1 is a documented pseudogene. There are 21 residues in the CDR3. CDR3 residues: CASSESYFGVFITSGEETQYF. CDR3 nucleotide sequence: TGTGCCAGCAGCGAATCCTATTTCGGGGTATTCATTACTAGCGGGGAGGAGACCCAGTACTTC.

The chain uses TRBV12-5 and TRBJ1-1; D is possibly TRBD1 (6 bases). The CDR3 spans 14 residues. Trimming shortened V by 3 bases and J by 3 bases, and 11 bases separated the two germline ends. Germline loops: CDR1 LGHNT, CDR2 FRNRAP. The CDR3 sequence: CASGLRGADTEAFF. Written as DNA, the CDR3 is TGTGCTAGTGGTTTACGGGGGGCGGACACTGAAGCTTTCTTT.

The V gene is TRBV19, the J gene TRBJ1-2; a weak D match, TRBD1 (6 bases). Trimming shortened V by 5 bases and J by 8 bases, and 18 bases separated the two germline ends. Germline lookup yields CDR1 LNHDA and CDR2 SQIVND (reference sequence). CDR3 size: 14 residues. CDR3 region: CASSFISRQEGYTF. Written as DNA, the CDR3 is TGTGCCAGTAGTTTTATTTCCCGACAGGAAGGCTACACCTTC.

J is TRBJ2-7 and V is TRBV4-1, with no clear D. The germline V and J ends were trimmed by 1 base and 3 bases, with 13 bases remaining between them. Germline CDR1 is MGHRA and CDR2 is YSYEKL. The CDR3 extends over 15 amino acids. The CDR3 sequence: CASSQAPGSFYEQYV. CDR3 nucleotide sequence: TGCGCCAGCAGCCAAGCGCCAGGCTCCTTCTACGAGCAGTACGTC.

V usage is TRBV11-2 and J usage is TRBJ2-1; 10 bases align to TRBD2. With V trimmed by 3 bases and J by 2 bases, 1 base remained unmatched. CDR1 and CDR2 (germline): SGHAT, FQNNGV. The CDR3 is 15 amino acids. CDR3 protein: CASSFSGGPYNEQFF. CDR3 DNA: TGTGCCAGCAGCTTTAGCGGGGGGCCCTACAATGAGCAGTTCTTC.

The chain carries TRBV5-1 and TRBJ2-3; the match to TRBD1 covers 7 bases. CDR3 length: 16 amino acids. CDR1 SGHRS and CDR2 YFSETQ come from the germline V gene. J was trimmed by 0 bases and V by 5 bases; bases with no gene match: 9. This CDR3 reads CASRPTDRASTDTQYF. The CDR3 DNA is TGCGCCAGCAGGCCGACCGACAGGGCTAGCACAGATACGCAGTATTTT.

The rearrangement links TRBV10-3 to TRBJ2-3; 9 bases are a match to TRBD1. CDR1 ENHRY and CDR2 SYGVKD come from the germline V gene. CDR3 length: 15 residues. Trimming removed 6 bases from V and 5 bases from J; junction bases left unmatched: 9. The CDR3 here is CAISLDRGAKDTQYF. As DNA, the CDR3 is TGTGCCATCAGCCTGGACAGGGGAGCGAAAGATACGCAGTATTTT.

This clone has just a few counts. The gene calls are TRBV6-1 and TRBJ2-2, with D perhaps TRBD1 (6 bases). Looked up from germline, CDR1 is MNHNS and CDR2 is SASEGT. This CDR3 contains 16 residues. V was cut by 4 bases and J by 0 bases, with 12 bases left in between. The CDR3, as DNA: TGTGCCAGCAGTGCCCGGGACAATGCGAACACCGGGGAGCTGTTTTTT. Residues: CASSARDNANTGELFF.

The chain recombines TRBV30 with TRBJ1-5; the D gene is possibly TRBD1 (5 bases). Trimming stripped 2 bases from V and 2 bases from J, with 7 bases between. The germline V gene encodes CDR1 GTSNPN and CDR2 SVGIG (reference sequence). The CDR3 sequence is 13 residues long. CDR3 amino acids: CAWSLQGNQPQHF. CDR3 bases: TGTGCCTGGAGTCTACAGGGCAATCAGCCCCAGCATTTT.

The J gene is TRBJ2-5, the V gene TRBV4-1; D might be TRBD2 (6 bases). CDR3 size: 13 residues. Per germline, CDR1 MGHRA and CDR2 YSYEKL. The ends were cut back, 4 bases at V and 2 bases at J, with 8 bases in the middle. The CDR3 nucleotides read TGCGCCAGCAGCCGAGGACTACAAGAGACCCAGTACTTC. It codes for CASSRGLQETQYF.

This clone showed up just once. The chain joins TRBV24-1 to TRBJ2-5, with 8 bases that match TRBD1. CDR1 is KGHDR and CDR2 is SFDVKD in the germline V gene. V lost 3 bases to trimming and J lost 5 bases; unmatched junction nucleotides: 13. The CDR3 totals 17 residues. The CDR3, as DNA: TGTGCCACCAGTGATCCCCCGGGCAGGGGGCGTTGGGAGACCCAGTACTTC. As protein: CATSDPPGRGRWETQYF.

This clone was seen only once. This rearrangement joins TRBV14 to TRBJ1-2; TRBD1 matches 7 bases. The length of the CDR3 is 15 residues. In germline, CDR1 is SGHDN, CDR2 FVKESK. Trimming took 3 bases from V and 3 from J; bases not matched to a gene: 7. Here the CDR3 reads CASSQETGQDYGYTF. CDR3 nucleotides: TGTGCCAGCAGCCAGGAGACAGGGCAAGACTATGGCTACACCTTC.

The V call is TRBV3-1 (or the pseudogene TRBV3-2), the J call TRBJ1-2; D is perhaps TRBD1 (6 bases). The CDR3 is 15 residues long. Germline V gene lookup returns CDR1 LGHDT and CDR2 YNNKEL (reference sequence). V lost 4 bases and J 4 bases, leaving 16 bases between the germline ends. CDR3 loop: CASSPRQADFYGYTF. Written as DNA, the CDR3 is TGTGCCAGCAGCCCCCGACAGGCCGACTTCTATGGCTACACCTTC.

The V and J genes are TRBV27 and TRBJ2-3; D perhaps matches TRBD1 (6 bases). The V end lost 3 bases, the J end lost 7 bases, and 14 bases lay between the germline ends. The CDR3 totals 14 residues. The germline gives CDR1 MNHEY, CDR2 SMNVEV (reference sequence). The CDR3 DNA is TGTGCCAGCAGTTTGAGGGGGTCCCCCTATACGCAGTATTTT. As protein: CASSLRGSPYTQYF.

The CDR3 nucleotides read TGTGCCAGCGGGTGGAGGGACCTCCCATATGGCTACACCTTC. Translation: CASGWRDLPYGYTF. The chain recombines TRBV6-5 with TRBJ1-2, with D tentatively TRBD1 (5 bases). The CDR3 sequence is 14 residues long. Trimming shortened V by 8 bases and J by 5 bases, and 18 bases separated the two germline ends. Germline CDR1 MNHEY, CDR2 SVGAGI.

The rearrangement uses TRBV7-8 and TRBJ1-4; 7 bases are shared with TRBD1. V was clipped by 4 bases and J by 8 bases; unmatched bases: 22. There are 19 residues in the CDR3. CDR1 is SGHVS and CDR2 is FQNEAQ in the germline V gene. CDR3 sequence (DNA): TGTGCCAGCAGCTCAGGCGGGCGGGACAGTTACGCTCGAGAGGAAAAACTGTTTTTT. It specifies CASSSGGRDSYAREEKLFF.

V gene TRBV7-9 combines with J gene TRBJ1-1; 7 nucleotides agree with TRBD1. This CDR3 region has 18 residues. The J segment lost 1 base and the V segment lost 2 bases, leaving 13 bases of the junction unmatched. The germline V gene encodes CDR1 SEHNR and CDR2 FQNEAQ (reference sequence). DNA of the CDR3: TGTGCCAGCAGCTTATTTCCCCAACAGACAGGGAGGAACACTGAAGCTTTCTTT. Translation gives CASSLFPQQTGRNTEAFF.

CDR3 region: CASSPGHLGEAFF. Written as DNA, the CDR3 is TGTGCCAGCAGCCCGGGACACCTGGGGGAAGCTTTCTTT. The chain links TRBV11-2 to TRBJ1-1; tentatively, D is TRBD1 (6 bases). The length of the CDR3 is 13 residues. With 5 bases removed from V and 8 bases from J, the gap between germline ends came to 15 bases. The V gene's germline CDR1 is SGHAT and CDR2 FQNNGV.

The gene calls are TRBV25-1 and TRBJ1-2; 10 positions agree with TRBD1. Per germline, CDR1 MGHDK and CDR2 SYGVNS. The J segment lost 7 bases and the V segment lost 2 bases, leaving 4 bases of the junction unmatched. There are 14 residues in the CDR3. The CDR3 is CASSEGTGVSGYTF. DNA of the CDR3: TGTGCCAGCAGTGAAGGGACAGGGGTGTCTGGCTACACCTTC.

This chain uses TRBV6-5 with TRBJ1-2, with D perhaps TRBD1 (6 bases). Deletions cut 2 bases from V and 4 bases from J, with 11 bases between. This CDR3 contains 14 residues. The germline gives CDR1 MNHEY, CDR2 SVGAGI. This CDR3 is CASSYARGIYGYTF. The CDR3 DNA reads as TGTGCCAGCAGTTACGCGAGGGGGATCTATGGCTACACCTTC.

The chain combines TRBV3-1 (or the pseudogene TRBV3-2) with TRBJ2-5, with no clear D. From germline, CDR1 is LGHDT and CDR2 YNNKEL (reference sequence). Trimming shortened V by 3 bases and J by 5 bases, and 7 bases separated the two germline ends. The CDR3 has 12 residues. CDR3: CASSHLAETQYF. The CDR3 DNA sequence: TGTGCCAGCAGCCATCTGGCCGAGACCCAGTACTTC.

The V gene is TRBV9, the J gene TRBJ1-2; D gene uncertain. The CDR3 is 12 residues long. V gave up 3 bases and J gave up 8 bases, with 11 bases separating them. Germline CDR1 and CDR2: SGDLS and YYNGEE. CDR3 in amino acids: CASSAWTGGYTF. The CDR3 region has the DNA TGTGCCAGCAGCGCGTGGACGGGAGGCTACACCTTC.

The chain has TRBV6-2 or TRBV6-3 and TRBJ2-1, with D tentatively TRBD1 (5 bases). The CDR3 loop spans 16 amino acids. CDR1 is MNHEY and CDR2 is SVGEGT in the germline V gene. V lost 4 bases and J lost 5, with 18 bases in between. This CDR3 is CASSLSWAGPNNEQFF. CDR3 nucleotide sequence: TGTGCCAGCAGTTTATCCTGGGCAGGGCCCAACAATGAGCAGTTCTTC.

The rearrangement uses TRBV2 and TRBJ2-6, with D maybe TRBD1 (6 bases). Trimming left V 4 bases short and J 0 bases short, with 10 bases between. The CDR3 is made up of 16 amino acids. CDR1 SNHLY and CDR2 FYNNEI come from the germline V gene. The DNA of the CDR3 is TGTGCCAGCAGTGCAGGGGCCCTCTCTGGGGCCAACGTCCTGACTTTC. Translated, it gives CASSAGALSGANVLTF.

V gene TRBV18 combines with J gene TRBJ1-5; D uncertain. Trimming cost V 2 bases and J 8 bases, with 7 bases left between them. Germline V lookup: CDR1 KGHSH, CDR2 LQKENI. The CDR3 is 12 residues long. The CDR3 coding sequence is TGTGCCAGCTCACCAGGGCTCGAGCCCCAGCATTTT. Amino acid sequence: CASSPGLEPQHF.